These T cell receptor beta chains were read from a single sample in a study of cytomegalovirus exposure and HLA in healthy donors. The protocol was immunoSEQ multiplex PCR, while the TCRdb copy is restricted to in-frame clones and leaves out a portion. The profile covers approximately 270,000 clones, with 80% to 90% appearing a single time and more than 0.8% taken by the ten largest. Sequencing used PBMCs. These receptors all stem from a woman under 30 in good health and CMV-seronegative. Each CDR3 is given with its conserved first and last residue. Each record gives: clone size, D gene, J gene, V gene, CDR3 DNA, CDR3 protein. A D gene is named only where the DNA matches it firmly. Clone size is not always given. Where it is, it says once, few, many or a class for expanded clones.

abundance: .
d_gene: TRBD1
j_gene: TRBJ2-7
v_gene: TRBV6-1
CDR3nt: TGTGCCAGCAGCTTCCCCGGGACAGGGTTGCACGAGCAGTACTTC
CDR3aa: CASSFPGTGLHEQYF

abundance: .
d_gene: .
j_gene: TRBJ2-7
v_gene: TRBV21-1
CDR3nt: TGTGCCAGCAGCCACCCGGTACCTTCCTACGAGCAGTACTTC
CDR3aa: CASSHPVPSYEQYF

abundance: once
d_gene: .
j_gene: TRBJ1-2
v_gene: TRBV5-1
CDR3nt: TGCGCCAGCAGCTTGGGACAGGAAGATGGCTACACCTTC
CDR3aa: CASSLGQEDGYTF

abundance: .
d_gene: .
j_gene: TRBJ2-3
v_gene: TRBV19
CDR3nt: TGTGCCAGTAGTATTTCTAGTTTGGATGCAGATACGCAGTATTTT
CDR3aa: CASSISSLDADTQYF

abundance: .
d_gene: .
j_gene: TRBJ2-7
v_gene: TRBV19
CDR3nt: TGTGCCAGTAGTGGTCGCGGGGGCGCCTACGAGCAGTACTTC
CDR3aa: CASSGRGGAYEQYF

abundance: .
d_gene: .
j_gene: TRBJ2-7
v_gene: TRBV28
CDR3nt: TGTGCCAGCAGTTTTACCTACTACGAGCAGTACTTC
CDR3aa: CASSFTYYEQYF

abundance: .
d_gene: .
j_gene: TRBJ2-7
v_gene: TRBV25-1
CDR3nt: TGTGCCAGCAGTACCCTGGGAGGACCCTACGAGCAGTACTTC
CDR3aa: CASSTLGGPYEQYF

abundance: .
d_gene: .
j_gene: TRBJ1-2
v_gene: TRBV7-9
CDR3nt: TGTGCCAGCAGCTTGGCACGGGGAAACTATGGCTACACCTTC
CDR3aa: CASSLARGNYGYTF

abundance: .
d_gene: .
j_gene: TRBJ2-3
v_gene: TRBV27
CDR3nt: TGTGCCAGCAGTTTATTCCCGATACAGGGAGATACGCAGTATTTT
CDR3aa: CASSLFPIQGDTQYF

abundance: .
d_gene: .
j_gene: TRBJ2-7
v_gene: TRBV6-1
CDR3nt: TGTGCCAGCAGTGAAAACAGGCAAATGATTCCCTACGAGCAGTACTTC
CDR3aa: CASSENRQMIPYEQYF

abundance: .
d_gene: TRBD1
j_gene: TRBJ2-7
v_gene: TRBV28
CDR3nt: TGTGCCAGCAGTTCGGGACAGGGAATAGGAGAGCAGTACTTC
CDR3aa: CASSSGQGIGEQYF

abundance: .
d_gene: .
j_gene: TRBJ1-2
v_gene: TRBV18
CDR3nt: TGTGCCAGCTCACCTTATGGGCTCTATGGCTACACCTTC
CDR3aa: CASSPYGLYGYTF

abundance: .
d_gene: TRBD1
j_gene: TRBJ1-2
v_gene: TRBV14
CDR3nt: TGTGCCAGCAGCCCAGGGACAGGGGGCGGCTATGGCTACACCTTC
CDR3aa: CASSPGTGGGYGYTF

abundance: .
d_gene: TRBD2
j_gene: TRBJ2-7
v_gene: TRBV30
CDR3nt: TGTGCCTGGAAACTAGCGGGAGGAAACGGGGGGTACTTC
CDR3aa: CAWKLAGGNGGYF

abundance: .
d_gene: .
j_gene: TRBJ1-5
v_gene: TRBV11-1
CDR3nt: TGTGCCAGCAGCTTGGGGCAGGGGAAGCCCCAGCATTTT
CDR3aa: CASSLGQGKPQHF

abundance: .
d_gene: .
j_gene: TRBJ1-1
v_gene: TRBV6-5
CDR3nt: TGTGCCAGCAGTCTACAGGGTCTGAACACTGAAGCTTTCTTT
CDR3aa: CASSLQGLNTEAFF

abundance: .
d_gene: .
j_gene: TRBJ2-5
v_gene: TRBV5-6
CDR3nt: TGTGCCAGCAGCTTGGCAGGCGGGGAGACCCAGTACTTC
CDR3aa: CASSLAGGETQYF

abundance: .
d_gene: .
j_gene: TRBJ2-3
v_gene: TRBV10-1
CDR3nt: TGCGCCAGCAGTGCATCCGGGAGAGCGACAGATACGCAGTATTTT
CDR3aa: CASSASGRATDTQYF

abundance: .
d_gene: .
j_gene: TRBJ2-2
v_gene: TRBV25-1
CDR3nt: TGTGCCAGCAGTCCTCAGGACACCGGGGAGCTGTTTTTT
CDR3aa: CASSPQDTGELFF

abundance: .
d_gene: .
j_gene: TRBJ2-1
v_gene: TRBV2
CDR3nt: TGTGCCAGCAGTGTTGAGGATTACAATGAGCAGTTCTTC
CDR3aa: CASSVEDYNEQFF

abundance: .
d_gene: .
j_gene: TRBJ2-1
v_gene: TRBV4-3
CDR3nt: TGCGCCAGCAGCCAAGAGGGCAGCTCCTACAATGAGCAGTTCTTC
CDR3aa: CASSQEGSSYNEQFF

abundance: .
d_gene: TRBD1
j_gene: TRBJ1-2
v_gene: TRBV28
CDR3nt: TGTGCCAGCAGCAGGGGGGACCTCGGTGGCTACACCTTC
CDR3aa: CASSRGDLGGYTF

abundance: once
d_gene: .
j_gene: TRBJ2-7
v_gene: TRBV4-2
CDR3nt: TGTGCCAGCAGCCTCCGGACCGCTGGGGAGGAGCAGTACTTC
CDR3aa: CASSLRTAGEEQYF

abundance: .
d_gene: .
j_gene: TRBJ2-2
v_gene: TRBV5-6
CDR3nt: TGTGCCAGCAGCTCCTCAGGGATTGGGGAGCTGTTTTTT
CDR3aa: CASSSSGIGELFF

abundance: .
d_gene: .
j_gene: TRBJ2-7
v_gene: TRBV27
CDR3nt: TGTGCCAGCAGTTTAGTCGGGGGATTATTCTACGAGCAGTACTTC
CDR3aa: CASSLVGGLFYEQYF

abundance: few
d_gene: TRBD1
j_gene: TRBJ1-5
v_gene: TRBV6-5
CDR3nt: TGTGCCAGTAGAGGACAGGTCAATCAGCCCCAGCATTTT
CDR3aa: CASRGQVNQPQHF

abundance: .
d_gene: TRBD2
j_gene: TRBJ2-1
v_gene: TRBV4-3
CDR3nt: TGCGCCAGCAGCCAGGGACTAGCGGGGGGCCGCTCCTACAATGAGCAGTTCTTC
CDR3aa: CASSQGLAGGRSYNEQFF

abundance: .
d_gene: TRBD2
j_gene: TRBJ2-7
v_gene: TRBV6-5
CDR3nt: TGTGCCAGCAGTTGGAGCGGGAGGGCCCCCTACGAGCAGTACTTC
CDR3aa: CASSWSGRAPYEQYF

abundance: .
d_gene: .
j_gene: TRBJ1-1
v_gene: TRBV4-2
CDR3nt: TGTGCCAGCAGCCAAGATGAGGCCACTGAAGCTTTCTTT
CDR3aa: CASSQDEATEAFF

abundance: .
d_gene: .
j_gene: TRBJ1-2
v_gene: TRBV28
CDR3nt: TGTGCCAGTCAGGGTACGGGTGGCTACACCTTC
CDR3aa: CASQGTGGYTF

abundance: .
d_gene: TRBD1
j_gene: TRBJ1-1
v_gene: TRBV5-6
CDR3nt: TGTGCCAGCAGCTCCGACTTTAACAGGGGAATGGGTTTCTTT
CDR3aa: CASSSDFNRGMGFF

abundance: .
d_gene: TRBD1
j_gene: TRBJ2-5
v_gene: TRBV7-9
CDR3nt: TGTGCCAGCAGCCTTAGACAGGGGCCGGGCCAAGAGACCCAGTACTTC
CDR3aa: CASSLRQGPGQETQYF

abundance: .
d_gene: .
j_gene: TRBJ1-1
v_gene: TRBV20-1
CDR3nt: TGCAGTGCTAGACTGGCGGGGGAGGCTTTCTTT
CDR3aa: CSARLAGEAFF

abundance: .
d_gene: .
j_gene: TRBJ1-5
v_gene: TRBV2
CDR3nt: TGTGCCAGCAAACAGGGAGGGGATCAGCCCCAGCATTTT
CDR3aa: CASKQGGDQPQHF

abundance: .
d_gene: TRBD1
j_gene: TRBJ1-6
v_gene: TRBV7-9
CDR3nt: TGTGCCAGCAGCTTAAAGATACAGACAGGGGGTAGTTCACCCCTCCACTTT
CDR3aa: CASSLKIQTGGSSPLHF

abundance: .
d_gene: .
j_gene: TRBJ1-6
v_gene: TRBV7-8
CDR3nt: TGTGCCAGCAGCTTAGCAACGGCAGGGAGGTCACCCCTCCACTTT
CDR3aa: CASSLATAGRSPLHF

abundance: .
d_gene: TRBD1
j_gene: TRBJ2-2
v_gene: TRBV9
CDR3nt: TGTGCCAGCAGCGAGGGGGCTGGGGAGCTGTTTTTT
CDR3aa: CASSEGAGELFF

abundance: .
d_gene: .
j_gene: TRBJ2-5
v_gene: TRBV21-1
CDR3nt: TGTGCCAGCATCGGACTAGCGGGGGGTCAAGAGACCCAGTACTTC
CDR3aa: CASIGLAGGQETQYF

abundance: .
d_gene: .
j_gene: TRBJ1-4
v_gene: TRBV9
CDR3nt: TGTGCCAGCAGCCCCCGGGAGGGGGCAACTAATGAAAAACTGTTTTTT
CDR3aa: CASSPREGATNEKLFF